A selection of T cell receptor beta chains follows, all from one sample in a study of blood T cell repertoires in COVID-19. Sequenced by immunoSEQ multiplex PCR; TCRdb stores in-frame clones only, minus some. The sample includes 340,000 or so clones, around 85% of them seen just once. Source material: PBMCs or T cells enriched from blood (not recorded which). Receptors were obtained from a woman in her thirties or forties with acute COVID-19. CDR3s include the opening cysteine and the closing phenylalanine or tryptophan. D genes are given only for firm matches. A row's size may be missing; if present it is once, few, many or a size class.

DNA	CDR3	J	D	size	V
TGTGCCAGCAGCGTGGGGGGGGATAATTCACCCCTCCACTTT	CASSVGGDNSPLHF	TRBJ1-6	.	.	TRBV9
TGTGCCAGCAGTCAGGGACACTTCGAAGGAGTCTACGAGCAGTACTTC	CASSQGHFEGVYEQYF	TRBJ2-7	.	.	TRBV27
TGTGCCAGCAGCGGTGACAGGAAGAACACGGAAGCTTTCTTT	CASSGDRKNTEAFF	TRBJ1-1	.	.	TRBV7-9
TGTGCCAGCTCACCTGGAGGGAGTTCTGGAGATACGCAGTATTTT	CASSPGGSSGDTQYF	TRBJ2-3	.	.	TRBV18
TGTGCCAGCATCATAATCGTCTTTTCGGGTTGCTCCTATAATTCACCCCTCCACTTT	CASIIIVFSGCSYNSPLHF	TRBJ1-6	.	.	TRBV27
TGTGCCAGCAGTGACGGGGTAATGAAAAAACTGTTTTTT	CASSDGVMKKLFF	TRBJ1-4	.	.	TRBV25-1
TGTGCCAGCAGTTACGGTCTGGTGGGGCCCTGGGGGCTTAGCAATCAGCCCCAGCATTTT	CASSYGLVGPWGLSNQPQHF	TRBJ1-5	.	.	TRBV6-2/TRBV6-3
TGTGCCAGCAGTTACTCGAGCAGGGGCAATTCACCCCTCCACTTT	CASSYSSRGNSPLHF	TRBJ1-6	.	few	TRBV6-2/TRBV6-3
TGTGCCAGCAGTTATGGAGTCACAGATACGCAGTATTTT	CASSYGVTDTQYF	TRBJ2-3	.	.	TRBV6-2/TRBV6-3
TGTGCCACCAGTGATAGGACAGAAAGGAACTATGGCTACACCTTC	CATSDRTERNYGYTF	TRBJ1-2	.	.	TRBV24-1
TGTGCCAGCAGCTTAACGGCCGGGACTAGCGGCTACAATGAGCAGTTCTTC	CASSLTAGTSGYNEQFF	TRBJ2-1	TRBD2	.	TRBV5-4
TGTGCCAGCAGTGTAGGCAGGGGCGTTGGCTACACCTTC	CASSVGRGVGYTF	TRBJ1-2	.	.	TRBV2
TGTGCCAGCTCGGAACAGGGGGCATATAGCAATCAGCCCCAGCATTTT	CASSEQGAYSNQPQHF	TRBJ1-5	TRBD1	.	TRBV18
TGTGCCAGCAGCGGGACAGGGGCTTATTTAAAGACCCAGTACTTC	CASSGTGAYLKTQYF	TRBJ2-5	TRBD1	.	TRBV5-5
TGTGCCAGCATCCTATCCTCGGTTACAACTAATGAAAAACTGTTTTTT	CASILSSVTTNEKLFF	TRBJ1-4	.	.	TRBV2
TGTGCCAGCAGCCCGAGAAAGGGACAGGGGGCGAATCAGCCCCAGCATTTT	CASSPRKGQGANQPQHF	TRBJ1-5	TRBD1	.	TRBV2
TGTGCCAGCAGTTACCACCCGGGACAGGGGGTGAACACTGAAGCTTTCTTT	CASSYHPGQGVNTEAFF	TRBJ1-1	TRBD1	.	TRBV6-2/TRBV6-3
TGTGCCAGCAGCTTTGTTACTAGCGCAGATACGCAGTATTTT	CASSFVTSADTQYF	TRBJ2-3	TRBD2	.	TRBV11-2
TGTGCCAGCAGCTCCCTCGGCGGGGCCTACAATGAGCAGTTCTTC	CASSSLGGAYNEQFF	TRBJ2-1	.	.	TRBV7-3
TGCGCCAGCAGCCAAGATTGGACAGGAAATCAGCCCCAGCATTTT	CASSQDWTGNQPQHF	TRBJ1-5	TRBD1	.	TRBV4-3
TGTGCCAGCAGTTACGGACAGGGGGCCCACGAGCAGTACTTC	CASSYGQGAHEQYF	TRBJ2-7	TRBD1	once	TRBV6-6
TGTGCCAGTAGCCCAGGGGTGGGCTCCAGATCTAATGAAAAACTGTTTTTT	CASSPGVGSRSNEKLFF	TRBJ1-4	.	.	TRBV19
TGTGCCAGCAGCCGGGGGGGCACAGATACGCAGTATTTT	CASSRGGTDTQYF	TRBJ2-3	TRBD2	.	TRBV6-2/TRBV6-3
TGTGCCAGCAGCCCCGGGACAGGGGGAACCTATTCTGGAAACACCATATATTTT	CASSPGTGGTYSGNTIYF	TRBJ1-3	TRBD1	few	TRBV5-6
TGTGCCAGCAGCCCTCGAAACAGGGGCGAGCAGTACTTC	CASSPRNRGEQYF	TRBJ2-7	TRBD1	.	TRBV14
TGTGCCAGCAGGATAGCGGGAGGAGAGAGCTACGAGCAGTACTTC	CASRIAGGESYEQYF	TRBJ2-7	TRBD2	once	TRBV19
TGTGCCAGCAGCTTAGAAGGCAGGGGGCGGATTTGTTCGGGGTCCCAGCATTTT	CASSLEGRGRICSGSQHF	TRBJ1-5	TRBD1	.	TRBV7-7
TGTGCCAGCAGTTACTCGAGGGACAGATGGAAGTACACCTTC	CASSYSRDRWKYTF	TRBJ1-2	TRBD1	.	TRBV6-5
TGTGCCAGCAGCTTAGAATCGGATCCAAGCGGGAGTCGGGCCACAGATACGCAGTATTTT	CASSLESDPSGSRATDTQYF	TRBJ2-3	TRBD2	.	TRBV11-2
TGTGCCAGCAGCAAAGGACAAGGGGATAGCAATCAGCCCCAGCATTTT	CASSKGQGDSNQPQHF	TRBJ1-5	.	.	TRBV21-1
TGTGCCAGCAGCCTGGCGGTGAACACTGAAGCTTTCTTT	CASSLAVNTEAFF	TRBJ1-1	.	few	TRBV4-2
TGTGCCAGCAGCGTATCCGGGACAGGTACCGGGGAGCTGTTTTTT	CASSVSGTGTGELFF	TRBJ2-2	TRBD1	once	TRBV11-3
TGTGCCAGCAGTTCCCAGGCTTTAGCCAAAAACATTCAGTACTTC	CASSSQALAKNIQYF	TRBJ2-4	.	.	TRBV28
TGTGCCAGCAGTCCACTAGTTTCTAGCGGTACCTACGAGCAGTACTTC	CASSPLVSSGTYEQYF	TRBJ2-7	TRBD2	.	TRBV27
TGCAGCGTTGCTTATGGAGAGAACACCATATATTTT	CSVAYGENTIYF	TRBJ1-3	.	.	TRBV29-1
TGTGCCAGCAGCCTTGGCGGGACAGGGAACGAGGACACTGAAGCTTTCTTT	CASSLGGTGNEDTEAFF	TRBJ1-1	TRBD1	.	TRBV7-8
TGTGCCAGCAGCTTCCAACAGGGTGGAACTGAAGCTTTCTTT	CASSFQQGGTEAFF	TRBJ1-1	.	.	TRBV7-3
TGTGCCAGCACCGAAGGGACAGGGCTCTATGGCTACACCTTC	CASTEGTGLYGYTF	TRBJ1-2	TRBD1	.	TRBV6-5
TGTGCCAGCAGTTCCTCCGGGGACAGGGGATACGAAGCTTTCTTT	CASSSSGDRGYEAFF	TRBJ1-1	TRBD1	.	TRBV6-5
TGTGCCAGCAGCTCCTTGACTAGCGGGAGGGCCCGGGAGCAGTACTTC	CASSSLTSGRAREQYF	TRBJ2-7	TRBD2	.	TRBV7-9
TGTGCCAGCAGTTCCCTTGAACCGGGACACAAACGGGATACGCAGTATTTT	CASSSLEPGHKRDTQYF	TRBJ2-3	.	.	TRBV27
TGTGCCAGCAGCAGCCTACTAGTACAAGAGACCCAGTACTTC	CASSSLLVQETQYF	TRBJ2-5	.	.	TRBV7-6
TGTGCCACCAGCTCGCGACAGGGAACCGGGGAGCTGTTTTTT	CATSSRQGTGELFF	TRBJ2-2	TRBD1	.	TRBV15
TGTGCCAGCAGTAAGAGTCGGGACAGGGGCCCTGAAGCTTTCTTT	CASSKSRDRGPEAFF	TRBJ1-1	TRBD1	few	TRBV2
TGTGCCAGCAGCCAACAGACAGGGAGAGGATTTAACTATGGCTACACCTTC	CASSQQTGRGFNYGYTF	TRBJ1-2	TRBD1	.	TRBV14
TGTGCCAGCAGTTTCAACGGGAACACCGGGGAGCTGTTTTTT	CASSFNGNTGELFF	TRBJ2-2	.	.	TRBV27
TGTGCCAGCTCCGACAGCTACAATCAGCCCCAGCATTTT	CASSDSYNQPQHF	TRBJ1-5	.	.	TRBV18
TGTGCCAGCAGCTTCCAGGTTCCCGTGGAAGCTTTCTTT	CASSFQVPVEAFF	TRBJ1-1	.	.	TRBV7-2
TGCGCCAGCAGCTCGGGACAGGCTAATGAAAAACTGTTTTTT	CASSSGQANEKLFF	TRBJ1-4	TRBD1	.	TRBV5-1
TGTGCCAGCAGTTACTCCGCCGGGGCAGGGGACACTGAAGCTTTCTTT	CASSYSAGAGDTEAFF	TRBJ1-1	.	once	TRBV6-5
TGTGCCAGCAGCTTAGTATGGGTAGCGTCGCCCGCGGTGTCGGCTCAGCCCCAGCATTTT	CASSLVWVASPAVSAQPQHF	TRBJ1-5	.	.	TRBV7-8
TGTGCCAGCAGCCCCGGACAGGTCGACGCTGAAGCTTTCTTT	CASSPGQVDAEAFF	TRBJ1-1	TRBD1	.	TRBV7-6
TGTGCCAGCAGCCCAAGTAGCACCGAGCAGTACTTC	CASSPSSTEQYF	TRBJ2-7	.	.	TRBV3-1/TRBV3-2
TGTGCCACCAGCGCGAGTCGAACGGGAGAACTGTTTTTT	CATSASRTGELFF	TRBJ1-4	.	.	TRBV15
TGTGCCAGCAGGAGCGAAGCGAACACCGGGGAGCTGTTTTTT	CASRSEANTGELFF	TRBJ2-2	.	once	TRBV6-4
TGTGCCAGCAGGAGTACGGGGGAAAAACTGTTTTTT	CASRSTGEKLFF	TRBJ1-4	.	.	TRBV12-3/TRBV12-4
TGTGCCAGCAGCGTAGCTGACGGGGGGCGGGGCAATGAGCAGTTCTTC	CASSVADGGRGNEQFF	TRBJ2-1	.	.	TRBV9